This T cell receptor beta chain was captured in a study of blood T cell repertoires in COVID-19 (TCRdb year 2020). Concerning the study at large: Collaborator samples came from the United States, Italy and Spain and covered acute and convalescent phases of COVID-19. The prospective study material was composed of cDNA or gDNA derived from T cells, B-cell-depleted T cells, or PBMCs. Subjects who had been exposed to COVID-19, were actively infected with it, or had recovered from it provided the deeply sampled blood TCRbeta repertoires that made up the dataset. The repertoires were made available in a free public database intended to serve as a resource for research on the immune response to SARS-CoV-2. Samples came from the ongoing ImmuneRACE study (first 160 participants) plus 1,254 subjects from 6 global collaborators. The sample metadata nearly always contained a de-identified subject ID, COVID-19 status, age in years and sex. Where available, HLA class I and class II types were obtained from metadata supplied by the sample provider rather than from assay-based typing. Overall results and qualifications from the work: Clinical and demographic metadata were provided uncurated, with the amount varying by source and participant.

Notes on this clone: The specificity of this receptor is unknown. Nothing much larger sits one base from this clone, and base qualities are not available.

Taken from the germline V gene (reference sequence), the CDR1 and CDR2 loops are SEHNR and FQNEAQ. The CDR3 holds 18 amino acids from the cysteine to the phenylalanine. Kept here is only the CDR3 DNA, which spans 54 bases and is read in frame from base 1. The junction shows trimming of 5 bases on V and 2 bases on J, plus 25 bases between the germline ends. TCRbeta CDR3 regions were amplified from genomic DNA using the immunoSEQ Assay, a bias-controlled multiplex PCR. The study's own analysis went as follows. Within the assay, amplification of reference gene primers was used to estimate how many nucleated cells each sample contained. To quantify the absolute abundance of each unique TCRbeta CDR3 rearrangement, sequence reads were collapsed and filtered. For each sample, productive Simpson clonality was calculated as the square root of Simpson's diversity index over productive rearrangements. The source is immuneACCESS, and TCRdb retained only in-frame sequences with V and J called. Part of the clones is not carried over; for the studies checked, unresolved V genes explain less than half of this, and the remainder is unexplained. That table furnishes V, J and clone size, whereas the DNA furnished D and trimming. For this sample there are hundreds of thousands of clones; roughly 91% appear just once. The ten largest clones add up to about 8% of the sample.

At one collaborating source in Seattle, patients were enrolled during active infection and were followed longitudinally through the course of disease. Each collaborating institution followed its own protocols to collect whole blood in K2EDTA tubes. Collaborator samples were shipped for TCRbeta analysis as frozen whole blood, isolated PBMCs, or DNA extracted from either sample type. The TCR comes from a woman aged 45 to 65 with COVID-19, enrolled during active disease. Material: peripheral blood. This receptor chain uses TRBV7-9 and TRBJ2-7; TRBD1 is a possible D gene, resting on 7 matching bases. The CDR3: CASSALEGGRDRAYEQYF. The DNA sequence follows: TGTGCCAGCAGCGCCCTGGAGGGGGGCCGGGACAGAGCCTACGAGCAGTACTTC.